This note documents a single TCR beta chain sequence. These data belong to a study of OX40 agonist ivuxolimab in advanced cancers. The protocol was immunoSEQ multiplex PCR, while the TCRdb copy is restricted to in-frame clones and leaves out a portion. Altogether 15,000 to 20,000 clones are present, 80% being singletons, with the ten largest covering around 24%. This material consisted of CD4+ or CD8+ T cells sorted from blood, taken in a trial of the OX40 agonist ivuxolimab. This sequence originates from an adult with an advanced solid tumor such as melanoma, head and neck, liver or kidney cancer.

CDR3 in amino acids: CASSATAGQFF. DNA for the CDR3: TGTGCCAGCAGTGCAACAGCCGGGCAGTTCTTC. The rearrangement links TRBV25-1 to TRBJ2-1, with D uncertain. The germline V gene encodes CDR1 MGHDK and CDR2 SYGVNS. V was pared by 4 bases and J by 12 bases, with 10 bases between. The CDR3 consists of 11 residues.